These 32 T cell receptor beta chains originate from one sample sequenced in a study of cytomegalovirus exposure and HLA in healthy donors. Both 60 Vbeta primers and 13 Jbeta primers went into the PCR. Assay: immunoSEQ multiplex PCR; the TCRdb copy retains only in-frame clones and omits some. Of about 120,000 clones listed, about 80% were seen once; the top ten hold about 12%. Source material: PBMCs. These receptors came from a woman aged 40 to 50 in good health and CMV-seropositive.

The chain has TRBV13 and TRBJ2-6; 7 bases match TRBD1. The CDR3 runs to 17 residues. V gave up 2 bases and J gave up 2 bases; unmatched junction bases: 6. Germline-derived CDR1 and CDR2 are PRHDT and FYEKMQ (reference sequence). Here the CDR3 DNA reads TGTGCCAGCAGCTTAAGACAGGGTCATACTGGGGCCAACGTCCTGACTTTC. It is translated as CASSLRQGHTGANVLTF.

The J gene is TRBJ1-5, the V gene TRBV15; no clear D gene. V was shortened by 5 bases and J by 4 bases, with 15 bases between the two germline ends. CDR1 is LNHNV and CDR2 is YYDKDF in the germline V gene (reference sequence). The CDR3 is 15 residues long. The CDR3 DNA follows: TGTGCCACCAGCCCAGAAGGTCGGCGGAATCAGCCCCAGCATTTT. Translation gives CATSPEGRRNQPQHF.

This sequence joins TRBV5-1 and TRBJ2-3, with 10 bases aligning to TRBD1. With V trimmed by 2 bases and J by 5 bases, 5 bases remained unmatched. There are 15 residues in the CDR3. Germline V gene sequence: CDR1 SGHRS, CDR2 YFSETQ. CDR3 protein: CASSFRQGARDTQYF. CDR3 DNA: TGCGCCAGCAGCTTTCGACAGGGGGCGAGAGATACGCAGTATTTT.

This rearrangement joins TRBV30 to TRBJ1-4; TRBD1 is a possible D gene (6 bases). CDR1 and CDR2 (germline): GTSNPN, SVGIG (reference sequence). The V end was cut by 3 bases, the J end by 3 bases, with 14 bases between. The CDR3 runs to 15 residues. CDR3 sequence (DNA): TGTGCCTGGAGAGACCCCAGGGGTCCTAATGAAAAACTGTTTTTT. This sequence encodes CAWRDPRGPNEKLFF.

This clone came up a few times. This rearrangement joins TRBV29-1 to TRBJ1-1; D remains unclear. The CDR3 covers 12 residues. Germline-derived CDR1 and CDR2 are SQVTM and ANQGSEA. The germline V and J ends were trimmed by 7 bases and 0 bases, with 9 bases remaining between them. CDR3 region: CSGAGMNTEAFF. The CDR3 bases are TGCAGCGGTGCCGGGATGAACACTGAAGCTTTCTTT.

Notes on this clone: One end of the junction does not line up with germline, which may come from a read error. The chain combines TRBV30 with TRBJ1-2; D is unresolved. The CDR3 runs 10 residues. CDR1 and CDR2 from the germline V gene are GTSNPN and SVGIG (reference sequence). CDR3 region: CAAWRAGYPF. CDR3 nucleotide sequence: TGTGCCGCCTGGAGGGCTGGCTACCCCTTC.

This clone was counted only a few times. The chain carries TRBV6-1 and TRBJ2-3, with D possibly TRBD2 on 6 matching bases. Germline CDR1 reads MNHNS; CDR2 reads SASEGT. V lost 7 bases, J lost 0 bases, and 8 bases lay in between. The CDR3 is 13 residues long. The CDR3 DNA follows: TGTGCCAGCACGGGACTCAGCACAGATACGCAGTATTTT. Its translation: CASTGLSTDTQYF.

Worth noting for this clone: At one end the junction does not follow the germline gene, possibly because of a read error. DNA for the CDR3: TGTGCTAGTGGTTTGTTACAGGCCCTCAACTTC. This encodes CASGLLQALNF. The V gene is TRBV12-5, the J gene TRBJ1-2, with D possibly TRBD1 on 5 matching bases. CDR3 length: 11 amino acids. Germline V gives CDR1 LGHNT, CDR2 FRNRAP.

This clone was seen just once. The genes are TRBV4-1 and TRBJ1-3; D unresolved. CDR3 length: 13 residues. CDR1 MGHRA and CDR2 YSYEKL come from the germline V gene. With 0 bases removed from V and 3 bases from J, the gap between germline ends came to 3 bases. CDR3 coding DNA: TGCGCCAGCAGCCAAGATCTTGGAAACACCATATATTTT. This gives the protein CASSQDLGNTIYF.

This chain's CDR3 is CASRSAGEGFTYGYTF. DNA of the CDR3: TGTGCCAGTAGATCAGCAGGGGAGGGCTTTACCTATGGCTACACCTTC. J is TRBJ1-2 and V is TRBV19, with D possibly TRBD1 on 6 matching bases. The germline gives CDR1 LNHDA, CDR2 SQIVND (reference sequence). This CDR3 spans 16 amino acids. The V gene lost 6 bases and the J gene lost 4 bases, with 21 bases spanning the gap.

The rearrangement joins TRBV5-4 to TRBJ1-4; tentative D call: TRBD1 (5 bases). V was trimmed by 4 bases and J by 4 bases, leaving 14 bases between them. From germline, CDR1 is SGHNT and CDR2 YYREEE (reference sequence). CDR3 size: 15 residues. The CDR3 DNA is TGTGCCAGCAGCCAAACCACAGGAGATAATGAAAAACTGTTTTTT. Translation gives CASSQTTGDNEKLFF.

The chain employs TRBV7-9 and TRBJ1-1; 9 nucleotides agree with TRBD1. This CDR3 has 13 residues. Germline lookup yields CDR1 SEHNR and CDR2 FQNEAQ (reference sequence). V trimming: 2 bases; J trimming: 8 bases; junction bases outside the gene matches: 3. The CDR3 spells CASSLLGTGEAFF. CDR3 DNA: TGTGCCAGCAGCTTACTCGGGACAGGGGAAGCTTTCTTT.

The rearrangement joins TRBV2 to TRBJ1-6; D call uncertain. The V and J ends lost 7 bases and 0 bases respectively, with 13 bases between them. There are 16 residues in the CDR3. The germline V gene has CDR1 SNHLY and CDR2 FYNNEI. For the CDR3, the DNA is TGTGCCAGCACCCCCCGCGCCTACTCCTATAATTCACCCCTCCACTTT. Protein: CASTPRAYSYNSPLHF.

The chain carries TRBV25-1 and TRBJ1-2; possibly TRBD1 for D (6 bases). Germline V gives CDR1 MGHDK, CDR2 SYGVNS. The V end lost 4 bases, the J end lost 2 bases, and 17 bases lay between the germline ends. CDR3 size: 16 residues. CDR3 bases: TGTGCCAGCAGTGGCCCCCGACAGGACATCAACTATGGCTACACCTTC. As protein: CASSGPRQDINYGYTF.

This chain uses TRBV2 with TRBJ1-5; tentatively, D is TRBD1 (6 bases). Germline values: CDR1 SNHLY, CDR2 FYNNEI. The CDR3 spans 14 residues. Trimming cost V 6 bases and J 6 bases, with 15 bases left between them. The CDR3: CASRPTGVGQPQHF. The CDR3 DNA is TGTGCCAGCAGGCCGACAGGCGTCGGTCAGCCCCAGCATTTT.

Concerning this clone: At one end the junction does not follow the germline gene, possibly because of a read error. The rearrangement joins TRBV9 to TRBJ1-4; 7 bases agree with TRBD1. This CDR3 is built from 15 residues. Germline V gene data show CDR1 as SGDLS and CDR2 as YYNGEE. CDR3 DNA sequence: TGTGCCAGCAGCGTATTCGACAGGGTAAATGAAGAACTGTTTTTT. It encodes CASSVFDRVNEELFF.

This clone has just a few counts. V and J are TRBV5-1 and TRBJ1-2, with D possibly TRBD1 on 6 matching bases. Germline V gene sequence: CDR1 SGHRS, CDR2 YFSETQ. This CDR3 contains 14 residues. V was clipped by 0 bases and J by 8 bases, with 14 bases between them. CDR3 DNA: TGCGCCAGCAGCTTGGGATTAACAGGGATCGGCTACACCTTC. This encodes CASSLGLTGIGYTF.

The gene calls are TRBV6-1 and TRBJ2-5; TRBD1 agrees at 7 bases. The CDR3 covers 13 residues. CDR1 is MNHNS, CDR2 SASEGT, per germline. J was trimmed by 3 bases and V by 6 bases; bases with no gene match: 4. CDR3 coding DNA: TGTGCCAGCAGCAACAGGGGAGAAGAGACCCAGTACTTC. Protein product: CASSNRGEETQYF.

The chain combines TRBV28 with TRBJ1-1, with a possible D match to TRBD1 (5 bases). The germline CDR1 and CDR2 sequences are MDHEN and SYDVKM. The CDR3 covers 15 residues. The ends were cut back, 4 bases at V and 0 bases at J, with 12 bases in the middle. CDR3 region: CASSSPTVMNTEAFF. The CDR3 bases are TGTGCCAGCAGTTCACCGACAGTAATGAACACTGAAGCTTTCTTT.

The chain carries TRBV6-6 and TRBJ2-3, with 8 bases matching TRBD1. This CDR3 has 16 amino acids. The trim removed 5 bases at V and 3 bases at J, leaving 10 bases unmatched. Germline CDR1 and CDR2: MNHNY and SVGAGI (reference sequence). The CDR3, as DNA: TGTGCCAGCAGTGGGTCGGACAGGGCGGCGACAGATACGCAGTATTTT. Amino acid sequence: CASSGSDRAATDTQYF.

Here the CDR3 reads CASARTGGGEKLFF. CDR3 bases: TGCGCCAGCGCCCGAACAGGGGGCGGTGAAAAACTGTTTTTT. This rearrangement joins TRBV5-1 to TRBJ1-4, with 9 bases matching TRBD1. CDR3 length: 14 amino acids. The germline V gene has CDR1 SGHRS and CDR2 YFSETQ. J gave up 7 bases and V 7 bases, and 8 bases lay outside the gene matches. Full variable domain (missing parts from reference TRBV5-1 and TRBJ1-4): KAGVTQTPRYLIKTRGQQVTLSCSPISGHRSVSWYQQTPGQGLQFLFEYFSETQRNKGNFPGRFSGRQFSNSRSEMNVSTLELGDSALYLCASARTGGGEKLFFGSGTQLSVL.

The rearrangement joins TRBV7-6 to TRBJ1-2; D is uncertain. V was cut by 6 bases and J by 5 bases, with 19 bases left in between. From germline, CDR1 is SGHVS and CDR2 FNYEAQ. The CDR3 runs 15 residues. Here the CDR3 DNA reads TGTGCCAGCAGTCTGGCGGACGGAGGAAATTATGGCTACACCTTC. Amino acid sequence: CASSLADGGNYGYTF.

The CDR3 spells CASSVGGLGGDTQYF. CDR3 sequence (DNA): TGTGCCAGCAGCGTAGGGGGACTAGGAGGAGATACGCAGTATTTT. The chain uses TRBV9 and TRBJ2-3; TRBD2 matches at 8 bases. The CDR3 contains 15 residues. The V gene end was trimmed by 0 bases and the J gene end by 5 bases; junction bases not matched to a gene: 5. Per the germline V gene, CDR1 is SGDLS and CDR2 is YYNGEE.

The V call is TRBV2, the J call TRBJ2-5; 10 bases match TRBD2. The CDR3 is 15 residues long. Germline V gene lookup returns CDR1 SNHLY and CDR2 FYNNEI. J lost 2 bases, V lost 2 bases, and 2 bases had no gene match. The CDR3 loop reads CASSEIAGGQETQYF. The DNA for the CDR3 is TGTGCCAGCAGTGAAATAGCGGGGGGACAAGAGACCCAGTACTTC.

V gene TRBV5-5 combines with J gene TRBJ1-1; no reliable D call. The CDR3 sequence is 15 residues long. Deletions cut 0 bases from V and 1 base from J, with 10 bases between. Germline CDR1 SGHKS, CDR2 YYEKEE (reference sequence). CDR3 sequence (DNA): TGTGCCAGCAGCTTGGTGGGTGGGAGGAACACTGAAGCTTTCTTT. This translates into CASSLVGGRNTEAFF.

This chain uses TRBV4-1 with TRBJ1-1, with D possibly TRBD1 on 5 matching bases. Germline loops: CDR1 MGHRA, CDR2 YSYEKL. Trimming cost V 9 bases and J 5 bases, with 13 bases left between them. The CDR3 runs 12 residues. CDR3 in amino acids: CASQGGVTEAFF. In DNA form, the CDR3 reads TGCGCCAGTCAGGGAGGTGTTACTGAAGCTTTCTTT.

This clone showed up just a few times. This sequence joins TRBV5-1 and TRBJ1-4; tentatively, D is TRBD1 (6 bases). The V gene's germline CDR1 is SGHRS and CDR2 YFSETQ. With 4 bases removed from V and 12 bases from J, the gap between germline ends came to 25 bases. The CDR3 length is 16 residues. CDR3 protein: CASSLAGGTGITELFF. The CDR3 DNA is TGCGCCAGCAGCCTCGCGGGGGGCACGGGTATTACGGAACTGTTTTTT.

This clone was picked up one time. V is TRBV19 and J is TRBJ1-1; 7 nucleotides line up with TRBD1. The junction had 7 bases not matched to a gene; V was cut back by 6 bases and J by 0 bases. The CDR3 is made up of 15 amino acids. In germline, CDR1 is LNHDA, CDR2 SQIVND (reference sequence). This chain's CDR3 is CASSPRDRLNTEAFF. The DNA for the CDR3 is TGTGCCAGTAGCCCAAGGGACAGACTGAACACTGAAGCTTTCTTT.

The chain employs TRBV6-1 and TRBJ1-1, with TRBD1 identical over 9 bases. The CDR3 length is 15 residues. Germline CDR1 is MNHNS and CDR2 is SASEGT. V was pared by 5 bases and J by 3 bases, with 7 bases of the junction left unmatched. The CDR3 protein is CASSLTRTGDTEAFF. As DNA, the CDR3 is TGTGCCAGCAGTCTGACGCGGACAGGGGACACTGAAGCTTTCTTT.

This clone was found a few times. The J gene is TRBJ2-1, the V gene TRBV5-5, with D possibly TRBD1 on 5 matching bases. In germline, CDR1 is SGHKS, CDR2 YYEKEE (reference sequence). V dropped 0 bases and J dropped 9 bases, with 13 bases sitting between them. This CDR3 comprises 14 residues. In nucleotides, the CDR3 is TGTGCCAGCAGCTTGGCGTCCAGGGTGGGTGAGCAGTTCTTC. This codes for CASSLASRVGEQFF.

The chain links TRBV10-2 to TRBJ1-6; 9 bases are shared with TRBD1. The CDR3 contains 15 residues. J lost 10 bases, V lost 7 bases, and 11 bases had no gene match. The germline V gene encodes CDR1 WSHSY and CDR2 SAAADI. CDR3 bases: TGCGCCAGCACCCCTCGGGACAGGGATCGGTCACCCCTCCACTTT. Translating it yields CASTPRDRDRSPLHF.

This rearrangement joins TRBV1 to TRBJ1-4. TRBV1 is listed as a pseudogene. The CDR3 is 17 amino acids. CDR3 DNA: TGCACCAGCAGCCAAGAAGATTTCGGGACTCCCAATGAAAAACTGTTTTTT. Translated: CTSSQEDFGTPNEKLFF.